The 24 T cell receptor beta chains in this list originate from one sample, sequenced in a study of T cell repertoires in cytomegalovirus infection. TCRdb redid the calling of the reads with MiXCR, one entry per CDR3 protein. The sample consists of roughly 920,000 distinct CDR3 sequences, approximately 31% of them appearing once. No antigen has been assigned to these receptors. The source was cultured CD8+ T cells from PBMCs, collected from culture after CMV antigen stimulation. These receptors originate from a human donor in good health (CMV status not recorded). Some clones in this sample may be carry-over from other donors' samples.

The chain has TRBV6-2 or TRBV6-3 and TRBJ2-3; 8 bases are a match to TRBD1. Germline V gene sequence: CDR1 MNHEY, CDR2 SVGEGT. The CDR3 has 16 amino acids. The trim removed 6 bases at V and 3 bases at J, leaving 11 bases unmatched. The CDR3 DNA is TGTGCCAGCAGCATACAGGGGGTCTTTCGGACAGATACGCAGTATTTT. Translated, it gives CASSIQGVFRTDTQYF.

This chain links TRBV6-2 or TRBV6-3 with TRBJ2-3; 9 bases line up with TRBD2. Germline CDR1 MNHEY, CDR2 SVGEGT. The J segment lost 2 bases and the V segment lost 1 base, leaving 10 bases of the junction unmatched. This CDR3 has 18 residues. The DNA of the CDR3 is TGTGCCAGCAGTTACTTTCCGTTAGCGGGGGCTAACACAGATACGCAGTATTTT. Amino acids: CASSYFPLAGANTDTQYF.

This clonotype was seen only a few times. The rearrangement links TRBV29-1 to TRBJ2-1; possible D gene TRBD1, 7 bases. The CDR3 has 15 residues. V was cut by 0 bases and J by 0 bases, with 9 bases left in between. Per germline, CDR1 SQVTM and CDR2 ANQGSEA. The CDR3 here is CSVEDRGASYNEQFF. The CDR3 nucleotides read TGCAGCGTTGAAGACAGGGGGGCCTCCTACAATGAGCAGTTCTTC.

The genes are TRBV7-3 and TRBJ2-3; D remains unclear. V was cut by 5 bases and J by 6 bases, with 12 bases left in between. Germline V lookup: CDR1 SGHTA, CDR2 FQGTGA. The CDR3 has 13 amino acids. Here the CDR3 reads CASSEQLGDTQYF. DNA for the CDR3: TGTGCCAGCAGCGAACAGCTGGGGGATACGCAGTATTTT.

The V call is TRBV25-1, the J call TRBJ1-1; D possibly corresponds to TRBD1 (6 bases). V lost 3 bases to trimming and J lost 5 bases, with 13 bases between them. Germline V gives CDR1 MGHDK, CDR2 SYGVNS. This CDR3 has 14 amino acids. The CDR3 protein is CASSEGIGGTEAFF. In DNA, the CDR3 is TGTGCCAGCAGTGAGGGGATAGGGGGGACTGAAGCTTTCTTT.

V is TRBV7-9 and J is TRBJ1-3; D is perhaps TRBD1 (6 bases). V dropped 5 bases and J dropped 4 bases, with 15 bases sitting between them. Germline assignment: CDR1 SEHNR and CDR2 FQNEAQ (reference sequence). The CDR3 runs to 15 residues. CDR3 nucleotides: TGTGCCAGCAGCCCACCGGGACAAAAAGGAAACACCATATATTTT. Amino acid sequence: CASSPPGQKGNTIYF.

J is TRBJ1-2 and V is TRBV27; tentative D call: TRBD1 (5 bases). The CDR3 has 14 amino acids. The germline V and J ends were trimmed by 6 bases and 1 base, with 12 bases remaining between them. The germline V gene has CDR1 MNHEY and CDR2 SMNVEV (reference sequence). The CDR3 protein is CASRKGSFNYGYTF. CDR3 nucleotide sequence: TGTGCCAGCAGGAAGGGGAGTTTTAACTATGGCTACACCTTC.

This clonotype came up a few times. This chain uses TRBV27 with TRBJ1-2; 9 bases line up with TRBD1. CDR3 size: 15 residues. Germline V gene lookup returns CDR1 MNHEY and CDR2 SMNVEV (reference sequence). J was trimmed by 2 bases and V by 5 bases; bases with no gene match: 6. The CDR3 loop reads CASSPQGAGNYGYTF. As DNA, the CDR3 is TGTGCCAGCAGTCCACAGGGGGCGGGGAACTATGGCTACACCTTC.

This clonotype showed up many times. V is TRBV7-9 and J is TRBJ2-4; the match to TRBD1 covers 8 bases. Germline V gives CDR1 SEHNR, CDR2 FQNEAQ (reference sequence). The J segment lost 1 base and the V segment lost 5 bases, leaving 7 bases of the junction unmatched. This CDR3 has 16 residues. The CDR3 bases are TGTGCCAGCAGCACCCGGACAGGGTATGCCAAAAACATTCAGTACTTC. It encodes CASSTRTGYAKNIQYF.

V and J are TRBV29-1 and TRBJ2-2, with D perhaps matching TRBD2 (6 bases). The V and J ends lost 4 bases and 4 bases respectively, with 10 bases between them. The CDR3 consists of 13 residues. In germline, CDR1 is SQVTM, CDR2 ANQGSEA. This CDR3 reads CSVVLRGTGELFF. Written as DNA, the CDR3 is TGCAGCGTTGTCCTGCGGGGCACCGGGGAGCTGTTTTTT.

With respect to this clonotype: A junction end diverges from the germline sequence, so it may reflect a read error. V and J are TRBV7-4 and TRBJ1-4, with D possibly TRBD1 on 6 matching bases. The CDR3 has 16 amino acids. From germline, CDR1 is SGHVT and CDR2 SQSDAQ. In nucleotides, the CDR3 is TGTGCCAACAGCCTGGGACACAAACCGTTTAATGAAAAACTGTTTTTT. This translates into CANSLGHKPFNEKLFF.

The V call is TRBV20-1, the J call TRBJ2-3; D may be TRBD1 (6 bases). CDR1 DFQATT and CDR2 SNEGSKA come from the germline V gene (reference sequence). V shed 6 bases and J shed 1 base, with 14 bases lying between them. The CDR3 is 14 amino acids. The chain's CDR3 is CSALSSGGTDTQYF. DNA of the CDR3: TGCAGTGCCCTAAGCTCAGGGGGCACAGATACGCAGTATTTT.

In its sample, this clonotype was seen many times. The gene calls are TRBV27 and TRBJ1-1; 8 nucleotides match TRBD1. This CDR3 spans 19 amino acids. Germline assignment: CDR1 MNHEY and CDR2 SMNVEV (reference sequence). Trimming removed 2 bases from V and 0 bases from J; junction bases left unmatched: 14. CDR3 loop: CASSLGTSGTGGMNTEAFF. The CDR3 DNA follows: TGTGCCAGCAGTTTAGGTACCTCCGGGACAGGAGGAATGAACACTGAAGCTTTCTTT.

Only a few counts were recorded for this clonotype. This sequence joins TRBV5-1 and TRBJ1-1; D unclear. Germline CDR1 SGHRS, CDR2 YFSETQ. The length of the CDR3 is 14 residues. V shed 1 base and J shed 1 base, with 8 bases lying between them. For the CDR3, the DNA is TGCGCCAGCAGCTTGTACCCGGAGAACACTGAAGCTTTCTTT. It translates to CASSLYPENTEAFF.

V is TRBV4-1 and J is TRBJ1-1, with D possibly being TRBD1 (6 bases). V gave up 0 bases and J gave up 0 bases, with 8 bases separating them. Germline V gives CDR1 MGHRA, CDR2 YSYEKL. CDR3 size: 15 residues. The CDR3 loop is CASSQEGGMNTEAFF. The CDR3 bases are TGCGCCAGCAGCCAAGAAGGGGGGATGAACACTGAAGCTTTCTTT.

The chain joins TRBV27 to TRBJ2-1; the D gene is possibly TRBD2 (6 bases). From germline, CDR1 is MNHEY and CDR2 SMNVEV (reference sequence). V was pared by 1 base and J by 8 bases, with 18 bases between. This CDR3 has 16 residues. The CDR3 DNA follows: TGTGCCAGCAGTTTATTTGTTGCGGGGTCTAGGGATGAGCAGTTCTTC. Its protein is CASSLFVAGSRDEQFF.

This rearrangement joins TRBV7-9 to TRBJ1-1; possible D gene TRBD1, 5 bases. The CDR3 extends over 14 amino acids. V was trimmed by 5 bases and J by 3 bases, leaving 13 bases between them. Germline loops: CDR1 SEHNR, CDR2 FQNEAQ (reference sequence). CDR3 nucleotides: TGTGCCAGCAGCCGTGACAGAAAGGACACTGAAGCTTTCTTT. It encodes CASSRDRKDTEAFF.

V is TRBV4-1 and J is TRBJ2-1; TRBD1 aligns across 9 bases. Germline CDR1 is MGHRA and CDR2 is YSYEKL. The V segment lost 3 bases and the J segment 8 bases; nucleotides outside the gene matches: 14. The CDR3 sequence is 17 residues long. The CDR3 loop reads CASSHSPGTGTLDEQFF. CDR3 nucleotides: TGCGCCAGCAGCCACTCCCCCGGGACAGGGACCCTCGATGAGCAGTTCTTC.

The rearrangement links TRBV7-3 to TRBJ1-4; 7 bases are shared with TRBD1. V lost 5 bases and J lost 4; bases outside the gene matches: 16. Germline values: CDR1 SGHTA, CDR2 FQGTGA. CDR3 length equals 18 residues. This CDR3 reads CASSIKARDRRFNEKLFF. CDR3 DNA: TGTGCCAGCAGCATCAAAGCCCGGGACAGACGTTTTAATGAAAAACTGTTTTTT.

This rearrangement joins TRBV28 to TRBJ2-3; no clear D gene. Germline V gene data show CDR1 as MDHEN and CDR2 as SYDVKM. The CDR3 covers 16 residues. V lost 5 bases, J lost 0 bases, and 15 bases lay in between. CDR3 protein: CASSPLLSISTDTQYF. The CDR3 DNA sequence: TGTGCCAGCAGTCCCCTTCTATCTATTAGCACAGATACGCAGTATTTT.

A few counts support this clonotype. The rearrangement uses TRBV12-3 or TRBV12-4 and TRBJ1-2; 8 bases line up with TRBD1. V lost 5 bases, J lost 4 bases, and 9 bases stayed unmatched. This CDR3 is 15 amino acids long. CDR3 amino acids: CASSPTGEGSYGYTF. The CDR3 DNA reads as TGTGCCAGCAGTCCGACAGGGGAAGGGAGCTATGGCTACACCTTC.

The CDR3 DNA reads TGCAGTGCTAGAGCGGGGGGGACAGATACGCAGTATTTT. Its translation: CSARAGGTDTQYF. This chain uses TRBV20-1 with TRBJ2-3; 8 bases are a match to TRBD2. The ends lost 1 base at V and 3 bases at J; junction bases unmatched: 0. CDR3 length: 13 residues. Germline V CDR1 and CDR2: DFQATT, SNEGSKA (reference sequence).

The chain carries TRBV13 and TRBJ2-5; a possible D gene is TRBD1 (5 bases). The length of the CDR3 is 14 residues. Germline values: CDR1 PRHDT, CDR2 FYEKMQ (reference sequence). V lost 0 bases and J 5 bases, leaving 10 bases between the germline ends. CDR3 coding DNA: TGTGCCAGCAGCTTAGGACCAGGGATTGAGACCCAGTACTTC. It specifies CASSLGPGIETQYF.

This clonotype was counted a few times. The chain has TRBV5-6 and TRBJ1-1; the D is unclear. This CDR3 has 15 amino acids. Trimming cost V 0 bases and J 5 bases, with 14 bases left between them. CDR1 is SGHDT and CDR2 is YYEEEE in the germline V gene. DNA of the CDR3: TGTGCCAGCAGCTTGGATGGCAGGATTCCGACTGAAGCTTTCTTT. This sequence encodes CASSLDGRIPTEAFF.